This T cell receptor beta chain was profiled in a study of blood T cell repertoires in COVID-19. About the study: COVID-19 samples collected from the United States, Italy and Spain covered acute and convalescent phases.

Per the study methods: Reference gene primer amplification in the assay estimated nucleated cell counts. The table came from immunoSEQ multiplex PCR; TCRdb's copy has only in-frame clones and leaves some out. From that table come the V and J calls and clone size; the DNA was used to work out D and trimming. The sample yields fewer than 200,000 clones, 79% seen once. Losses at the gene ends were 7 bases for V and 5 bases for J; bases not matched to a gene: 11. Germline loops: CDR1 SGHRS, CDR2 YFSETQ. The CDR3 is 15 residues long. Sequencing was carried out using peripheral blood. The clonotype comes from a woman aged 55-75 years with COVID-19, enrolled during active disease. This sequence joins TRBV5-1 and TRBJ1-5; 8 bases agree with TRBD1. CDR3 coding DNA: TGCGCCAGCCGCCTATCCCAGGGGGCGCATCAGCCCCAGCATTTT. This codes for CASRLSQGAHQPQHF.